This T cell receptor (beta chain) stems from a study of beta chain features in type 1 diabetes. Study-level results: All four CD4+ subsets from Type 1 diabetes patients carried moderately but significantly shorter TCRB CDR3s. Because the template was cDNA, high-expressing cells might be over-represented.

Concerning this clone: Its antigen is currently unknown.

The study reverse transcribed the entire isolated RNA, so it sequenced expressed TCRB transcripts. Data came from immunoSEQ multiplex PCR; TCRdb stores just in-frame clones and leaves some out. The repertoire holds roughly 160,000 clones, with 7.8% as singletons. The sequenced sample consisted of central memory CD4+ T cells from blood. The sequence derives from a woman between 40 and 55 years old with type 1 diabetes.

For the CDR3, the DNA is TGTGCCAGCAGTCCAGGACTGGTTAATCAAGAGACCCAGTACTTC. Translated, it gives CASSPGLVNQETQYF. The chain is built from TRBV27 and TRBJ2-5; weak D call: TRBD2 (5 bases). The V gene lost 5 bases and the J gene lost 2 bases, with 15 bases spanning the gap. The CDR3 extends over 15 amino acids. Germline V gene sequence: CDR1 MNHEY, CDR2 SMNVEV (reference sequence).